This entry concerns a single T cell receptor beta chain. This record belongs to a study of T cell responses to AZD1222 COVID-19 vaccine. Samples with a second dose at about 4 or about 12 weeks were pooled together. The CDR3 sequence is 13 residues long. CDR1 and CDR2 from the germline V gene are GTSNPN and SVGIG (reference sequence). V was trimmed by 3 bases and J by 4 bases, leaving 12 bases between them. Clones were read by immunoSEQ multiplex PCR, and TCRdb kept only the in-frame ones, dropping some. This table has about 97,000 clones, about 90% appearing once. The receptor's source is an adult who received the AZD1222 COVID-19 vaccine. The rearrangement links TRBV30 to TRBJ1-2; D remains unclear. The sequences come from peripheral blood, collected 28 days after the second AZD1222 dose. CDR3 sequence: CAWSLTQGYGYTF. In nucleotides, the CDR3 is TGTGCCTGGAGCCTGACCCAAGGCTATGGCTACACCTTC. The full variable domain, its missing parts supplied by reference TRBV30 and TRBJ1-2, is SQTIHQWPATLVQPVGSPLSLECTVEGTSNPNLYWYRQAAGRGLQLLFYSVGIGQISSEVPQNLSASRPQDRQFILSSKKLLLSDSGFYLCAWSLTQGYGYTFGSGTRLTVV.